Listed here is a single TCR beta chain. The antigen is unknown. Germline loops: CDR1 SNHLY, CDR2 FYNNEI. V lost 6 bases and J lost 1; bases outside the gene matches: 8. The CDR3 is 15 amino acids. Methods used by the authors: Filtering differed because ImmunoSEQ produced junction-only sequences that carried no quality scores. Profiled with immunoSEQ multiplex PCR; TCRdb holds only in-frame clones, not every one. The V and J calls and the clone size are those of that table, but D and trimming were determined from the DNA. The data show some 2,500,000 clones, with 93% seen just once and approximately 0.37% held by the top ten. This sample was included in a study of shared clonotypes between healthy human individuals. Study-level findings and limits: A handful of donors shared about 5% of their naive CD4 clonotypes. Generation probabilities were higher for clonotypes shared across all four sorted-subset donors than for unshared ones. Only blood was sampled, and tissue TCR repertoires likely differ from blood ones.

This sequence originates from a man between 18 and 35 years old in good health. Some clones in this sample may be carry-over from other donors' samples. This sequence joins TRBV2 and TRBJ1-1, with 7 bases matching TRBD1. The sequencing input was naive CD4+ T cells from PBMCs. Described subset: CD45RA+ positively selected. The CDR3 bases are TGTGCCAGCAGGAAGGGGGCGGCAGGGAACACTGAAGCTTTCTTT. Its translation is CASRKGAAGNTEAFF.